A single sample is the source of the 18 T cell receptor beta chains below, sequenced in a study of T-cell reconstitution after alpha-beta-depleted transplantation in children. Unique molecular identifiers were incorporated during preparation of the TCRbeta library. Via MiXCR, TCRdb re-called the PCR reads, giving one row per CDR3 protein. The table records fewer than 700,000 distinct CDR3 sequences, over 10% of them present only once. The starting material was PBMCs, mostly from graft donor cells, obtained 360 days after TCRalphabeta/CD19-depleted stem cell transplant. Every receptor here comes from a male patient aged 10 to 17 who had a stem cell transplant for acute myeloid leukemia, so the T cells may come from the graft donor.

This clonotype has just a few counts. The chain recombines TRBV9 with TRBJ2-7; D not resolved. V was trimmed by 0 bases and J by 3 bases, leaving 7 bases between them. The germline gives CDR1 SGDLS, CDR2 YYNGEE. The CDR3 length is 13 residues. In nucleotides, the CDR3 is TGTGCCAGCAGCGTAGCAGTAGGCTACGAGCAGTACTTC. Encoded protein: CASSVAVGYEQYF.

The chain joins TRBV28 to TRBJ2-7; D may be TRBD2 (6 bases). The CDR3 length is 16 residues. Germline V CDR1 and CDR2: MDHEN, SYDVKM. Trimming took 7 bases from V and 3 from J, leaving 22 bases between them. CDR3 sequence reads: CASNPYAAGLVYEQYF. The CDR3 region has the DNA TGTGCCAGCAACCCTTATGCCGCGGGATTGGTCTACGAGCAGTACTTC.

The chain combines TRBV3-1 with TRBJ2-5, with 14 bases that match TRBD2. The trim removed 4 bases at V and 5 bases at J, leaving 12 bases unmatched. The CDR3 runs 18 residues. Per germline, CDR1 LGHDT and CDR2 YNNKEL (reference sequence). The CDR3 nucleotides read TGTGCCAGCAGCCGACTAGCGGGAGGGCCCTCTCGTCTGGAGACCCAGTACTTC. Translated, it gives CASSRLAGGPSRLETQYF.

This clonotype has a handful of counts. The V and J genes are TRBV29-1 and TRBJ2-7, with D perhaps TRBD1 or TRBD2 (5 bases each). CDR1 SQVTM and CDR2 ANQGSEA come from the germline V gene. The CDR3 has 14 amino acids. The ends were cut back, 6 bases at V and 2 bases at J, with 17 bases in the middle. Here the CDR3 DNA reads TGCAGCGTCTTACCGGGACCTCCAACCTACGAGCAGTACTTC. It yields the protein CSVLPGPPTYEQYF.

This clonotype was recorded a few times. The chain joins TRBV20-1 to TRBJ2-1; 11 bases are a match to TRBD1. CDR3 length: 15 residues. Germline V gene sequence: CDR1 DFQATT, CDR2 SNEGSKA (reference sequence). V lost 5 bases, J lost 5 bases, and 8 bases stayed unmatched. CDR3: CSAYRDRGSDNEQFF. The CDR3, as DNA: TGCAGTGCTTACCGGGACAGGGGGTCCGACAATGAGCAGTTCTTC.

This chain uses TRBV7-2 with TRBJ2-7, with TRBD2 identical over 8 bases. CDR3 length equals 14 residues. Germline V gene lookup returns CDR1 SGHTA and CDR2 FQGNSA. Losses at the gene ends were 2 bases for V and 5 bases for J; bases not matched to a gene: 5. The CDR3 sequence is CASSLREGAHEQYF. The DNA of the CDR3 is TGTGCCAGCAGCTTACGGGAGGGAGCCCACGAGCAGTACTTC.

The chain has TRBV28 and TRBJ2-7; 9 bases are shared with TRBD2. The germline V gene encodes CDR1 MDHEN and CDR2 SYDVKM. V gave up 7 bases and J gave up 2 bases; unmatched junction bases: 27. This CDR3 is 21 amino acids long. CDR3: CASTLVRWTHSGSPSTYEQYF. The CDR3 region has the DNA TGTGCCAGCACCTTGGTCCGGTGGACTCATAGCGGGAGCCCCTCAACCTACGAGCAGTACTTC.

This clonotype was counted ten times or more. The gene calls are TRBV20-1 and TRBJ2-2, with a weak D call TRBD1 (6 bases). The V gene lost 0 bases and the J gene lost 1 base, with 12 bases spanning the gap. The CDR3 totals 16 residues. Germline V lookup: CDR1 DFQATT, CDR2 SNEGSKA (reference sequence). CDR3 DNA sequence: TGCAGTGCTAGAGATGCCGGACAGATGAACACCGGGGAGCTGTTTTTT. Its translation is CSARDAGQMNTGELFF.

As to this clonotype: Its ends do not fully match the called genes, so a read error is possible. The chain carries TRBV7-2 and TRBJ1-2, with a weak D call TRBD1 (5 bases). CDR3 length equals 16 residues. Looked up from germline, CDR1 is SGHTA and CDR2 is FQGNSA. The CDR3: CASSLNRGRVLGGYTF. The CDR3 DNA reads TGCGCCAGCAGCTTAAATAGGGGTAGAGTCCTGGGTGGCTACACCTTC. The full variable domain, rest sourced from reference TRBV7-2 and TRBJ1-2, is GAGVSQSPSNKVTEKGKDVELRCDPISGHTALYWYRQSLGQGLEFLIYFQGNSAPDKSGLPSDRFSAERTGGSVSTLTIQRTQQEDSAVYLCASSLNRGRVLGGYTFGSGTRLTVV.

This clonotype was seen only a few times. The chain employs TRBV29-1 and TRBJ1-1; D ambiguous. CDR3 length: 13 amino acids. V dropped 0 bases and J dropped 6 bases, with 11 bases sitting between them. Germline CDR1 SQVTM, CDR2 ANQGSEA. CDR3 loop: CSVEDQAQAEAFF. The CDR3 DNA reads TGCAGCGTTGAAGATCAGGCGCAAGCTGAAGCTTTCTTT.

This clonotype was counted at least ten times. The chain is built from TRBV20-1 and TRBJ2-7; the D is unclear. V shed 6 bases and J shed 2 bases, with 17 bases lying between them. CDR1 is DFQATT, CDR2 SNEGSKA, per germline (reference sequence). The CDR3 runs to 14 residues. The CDR3 is CSATWAREAYEQYF. Written as DNA, the CDR3 is TGCAGTGCCACCTGGGCTAGAGAAGCCTACGAGCAGTACTTC.

This clonotype was seen only a few times. This rearrangement joins TRBV4-2 to TRBJ2-3, with 11 positions matching TRBD2. V dropped 5 bases and J dropped 1; count of bases not matched to a gene: 8. Germline V lookup: CDR1 LGHNA, CDR2 YNFKEQ. This CDR3 is 17 amino acids long. CDR3 DNA sequence: TGTGCCAGCAGCTCGTTAGCGGGAGGGCCAGGCACAGATACGCAGTATTTT. Residues: CASSSLAGGPGTDTQYF.

Ten or more counts support this clonotype. The chain recombines TRBV11-2 with TRBJ2-7, with 9 bases aligning to TRBD2. With 5 bases clipped from V and 2 bases from J, the junction kept 7 bases outside the gene matches. Germline V lookup: CDR1 SGHAT, CDR2 FQNNGV. This CDR3 is built from 15 residues. In nucleotides, the CDR3 is TGTGCCAGCAGCCGGGAGACTAGCGGAACCTACGAGCAGTACTTC. Its protein product is CASSRETSGTYEQYF.

Ten or more counts support this clonotype. The rearrangement uses TRBV28 and TRBJ2-4; no definite D call. The CDR3 has 16 residues. Trimming removed 3 bases at V and 0 bases at J, with 12 bases between. In germline, CDR1 is MDHEN, CDR2 SYDVKM. The CDR3 here is CASSFGGWLAKNIQYF. The CDR3 DNA is TGTGCCAGCAGTTTCGGCGGTTGGCTAGCCAAAAACATTCAGTACTTC.

This clonotype was counted only a few times. The chain combines TRBV14 with TRBJ2-7; the D gene is possibly TRBD2 (6 bases). The V gene lost 4 bases and the J gene lost 1 base, with 17 bases spanning the gap. Germline CDR1 SGHDN, CDR2 FVKESK. This CDR3 is built from 16 residues. The DNA of the CDR3 is TGTGCCAGCAGCCCAAGATTCGGGACTGGATCCTACGAGCAGTACTTC. Encoded protein: CASSPRFGTGSYEQYF.

There are many counts of this clonotype. The V and J genes are TRBV7-2 and TRBJ2-3; 11 positions match TRBD2. J lost 1 base, V lost 4 bases, and 7 bases had no gene match. The CDR3 is 17 residues long. CDR1 and CDR2 from the germline V gene are SGHTA and FQGNSA. This CDR3 is CASSSHSGRARTDTQYF. CDR3 nucleotides: TGTGCCAGCAGCTCGCATAGCGGGAGGGCCCGCACAGATACGCAGTATTTT.

This sequence joins TRBV6-5 and TRBJ2-7; 8 bases line up with TRBD1. CDR1 MNHEY and CDR2 SVGAGI come from the germline V gene. The trim removed 2 bases at V and 5 bases at J, leaving 8 bases unmatched. CDR3 length: 15 residues. This CDR3 is CASSYGWTGIDEQYF. The CDR3 coding sequence is TGTGCCAGCAGTTACGGGTGGACAGGGATCGACGAGCAGTACTTC.

The chain is built from TRBV20-1 and TRBJ2-7, with 7 bases identical to TRBD2. After removal of 5 bases from V and 3 bases from J, the junction contained 10 bases not matched to a gene. This CDR3 is 14 amino acids long. CDR1 and CDR2 from the germline V gene are DFQATT and SNEGSKA (reference sequence). The CDR3 bases are TGCAGTGCTCCGGAGCTAGCGGATTACTACGAGCAGTACTTC. It codes for CSAPELADYYEQYF.